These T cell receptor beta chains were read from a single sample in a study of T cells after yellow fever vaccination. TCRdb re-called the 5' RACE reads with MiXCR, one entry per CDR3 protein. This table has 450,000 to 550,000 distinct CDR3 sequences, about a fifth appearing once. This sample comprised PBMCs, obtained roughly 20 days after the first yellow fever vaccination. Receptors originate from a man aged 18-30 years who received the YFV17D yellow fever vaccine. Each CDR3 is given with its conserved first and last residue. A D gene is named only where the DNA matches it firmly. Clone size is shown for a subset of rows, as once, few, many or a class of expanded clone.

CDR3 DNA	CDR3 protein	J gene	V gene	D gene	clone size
TGCGCCAGCAGCCAATTGTCAGATGCCGGCAATCAGCAGTTCTTC	CASSQLSDAGNQQFF	TRBJ2-1	TRBV4-3	.	few
TGCGCCAGCAGCTTGCCCAAAGGTGAGGGCGCAGATACGCAGTATTTT	CASSLPKGEGADTQYF	TRBJ2-3	TRBV5-1	.	.
TGTGCCAGTAGTAAGGTGGTACGGATGAACACTGAAGCTTTCTTT	CASSKVVRMNTEAFF	TRBJ1-1	TRBV19	.	few
TGTGCCAGCAGCTTAATGGGTCAAGGCGGGGAGCTGTTTTTT	CASSLMGQGGELFF	TRBJ2-2	TRBV6-5	.	few
TGTGCCGCTCAAAGGGGCCGTGAGGAGACCCAGTACTTC	CAAQRGREETQYF	TRBJ2-5	TRBV7-2	.	few
TGTGCCAGCAGTTTAAAAGGGGGCCGACCCCTAGCCAAAAACATTCAGTACTTC	CASSLKGGRPLAKNIQYF	TRBJ2-4	TRBV12-3/TRBV12-4	TRBD1	few
TGTGCCAGCAGCCGATCCCTAGCGGCGCTCAATGAGCAGTTCTTC	CASSRSLAALNEQFF	TRBJ2-1	TRBV7-2	TRBD2	.
TGCGCCAGCAGCTTGGGGGCCCCGGGACAGGTTGGGCGCTACGAGCAGTACTTC	CASSLGAPGQVGRYEQYF	TRBJ2-7	TRBV5-1	TRBD1	.
TGTGCCTCCTCCAAGTTTGGTGGGGAGGGATCACCCACAGATACGCAGTATTTT	CASSKFGGEGSPTDTQYF	TRBJ2-3	TRBV3-1	TRBD2	once
TGCGCCAGCAGCCTGGACAGCCTGGAGACCCAGTACTTC	CASSLDSLETQYF	TRBJ2-5	TRBV5-1	.	.
TGTGCCAGCAGCTTAGTCTCAACGGCGAACACTGAAGCTTTCTTT	CASSLVSTANTEAFF	TRBJ1-1	TRBV7-2	.	.
TGTGCCAGCAGCCCTCACTTTGGGCCCTACAATGAGCAGTTCTTC	CASSPHFGPYNEQFF	TRBJ2-1	TRBV14	.	.
TGCGCCAGCAGCTTTCAGGGTTCCCCAAACACTGAAGCTTTCTTT	CASSFQGSPNTEAFF	TRBJ1-1	TRBV5-1	.	.